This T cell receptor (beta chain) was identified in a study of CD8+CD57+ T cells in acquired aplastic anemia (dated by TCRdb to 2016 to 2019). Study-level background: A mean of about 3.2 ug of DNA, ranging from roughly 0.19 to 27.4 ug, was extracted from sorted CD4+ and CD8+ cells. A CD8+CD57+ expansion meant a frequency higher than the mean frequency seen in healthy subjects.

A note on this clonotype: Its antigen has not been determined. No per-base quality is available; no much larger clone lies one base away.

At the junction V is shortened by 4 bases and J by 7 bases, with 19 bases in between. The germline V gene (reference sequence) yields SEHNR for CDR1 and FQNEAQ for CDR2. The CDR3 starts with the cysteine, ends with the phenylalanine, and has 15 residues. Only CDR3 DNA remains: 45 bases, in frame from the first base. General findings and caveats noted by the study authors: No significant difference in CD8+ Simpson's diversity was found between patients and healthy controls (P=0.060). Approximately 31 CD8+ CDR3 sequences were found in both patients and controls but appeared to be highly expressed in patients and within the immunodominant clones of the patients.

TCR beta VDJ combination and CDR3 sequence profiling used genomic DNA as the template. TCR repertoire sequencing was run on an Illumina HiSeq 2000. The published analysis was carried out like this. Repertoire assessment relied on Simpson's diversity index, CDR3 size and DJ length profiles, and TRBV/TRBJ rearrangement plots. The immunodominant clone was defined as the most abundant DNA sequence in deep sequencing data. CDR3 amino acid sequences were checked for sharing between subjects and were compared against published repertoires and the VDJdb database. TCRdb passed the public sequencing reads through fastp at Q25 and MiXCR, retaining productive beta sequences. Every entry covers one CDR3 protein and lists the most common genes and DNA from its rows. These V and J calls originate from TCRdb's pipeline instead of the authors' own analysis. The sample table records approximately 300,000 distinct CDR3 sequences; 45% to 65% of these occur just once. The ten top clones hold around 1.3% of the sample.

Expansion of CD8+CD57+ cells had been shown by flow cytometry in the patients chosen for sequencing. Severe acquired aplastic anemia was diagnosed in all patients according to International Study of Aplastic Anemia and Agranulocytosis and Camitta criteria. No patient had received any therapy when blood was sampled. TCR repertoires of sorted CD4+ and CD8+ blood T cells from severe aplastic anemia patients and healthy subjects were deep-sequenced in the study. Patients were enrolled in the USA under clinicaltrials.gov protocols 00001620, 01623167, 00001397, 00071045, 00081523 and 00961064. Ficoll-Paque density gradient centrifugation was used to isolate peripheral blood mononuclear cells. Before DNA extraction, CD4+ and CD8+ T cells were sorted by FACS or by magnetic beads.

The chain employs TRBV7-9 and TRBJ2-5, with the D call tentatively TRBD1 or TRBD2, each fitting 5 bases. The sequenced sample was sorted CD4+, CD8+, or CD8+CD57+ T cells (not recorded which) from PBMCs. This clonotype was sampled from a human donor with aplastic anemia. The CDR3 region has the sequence CASSSAGTRDGTQYF. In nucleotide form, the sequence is TGTGCCAGCAGCTCAGCCGGCACCAGGGACGGGACCCAGTACTTC.